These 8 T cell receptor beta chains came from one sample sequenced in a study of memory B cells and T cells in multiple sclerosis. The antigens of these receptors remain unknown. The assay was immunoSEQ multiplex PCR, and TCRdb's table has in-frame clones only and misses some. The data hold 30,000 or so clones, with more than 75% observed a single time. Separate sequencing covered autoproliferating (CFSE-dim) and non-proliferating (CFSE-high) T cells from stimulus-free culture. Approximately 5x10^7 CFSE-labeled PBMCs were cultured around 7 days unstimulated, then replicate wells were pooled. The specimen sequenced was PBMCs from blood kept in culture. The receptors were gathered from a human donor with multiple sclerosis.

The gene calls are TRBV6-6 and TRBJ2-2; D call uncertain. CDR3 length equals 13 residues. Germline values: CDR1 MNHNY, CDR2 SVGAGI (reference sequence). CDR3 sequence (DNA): TGTGCATATGGTTATCCGAACACCGGGGAGCTGTTTTTT. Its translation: CAYGYPNTGELFF.

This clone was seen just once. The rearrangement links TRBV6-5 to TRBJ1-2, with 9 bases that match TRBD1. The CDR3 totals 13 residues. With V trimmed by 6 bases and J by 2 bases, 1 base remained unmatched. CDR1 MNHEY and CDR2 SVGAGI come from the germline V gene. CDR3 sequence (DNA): TGTGCCAGCAGAGGGACAGGGAACTATGGCTACACCTTC. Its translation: CASRGTGNYGYTF.

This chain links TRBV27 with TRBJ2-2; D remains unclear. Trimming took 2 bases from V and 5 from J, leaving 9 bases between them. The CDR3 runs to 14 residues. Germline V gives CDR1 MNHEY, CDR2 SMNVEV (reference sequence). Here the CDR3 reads CASSLGPGTGELFF. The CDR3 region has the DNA TGTGCCAGCAGTTTAGGTCCCGGTACCGGGGAGCTGTTTTTT.

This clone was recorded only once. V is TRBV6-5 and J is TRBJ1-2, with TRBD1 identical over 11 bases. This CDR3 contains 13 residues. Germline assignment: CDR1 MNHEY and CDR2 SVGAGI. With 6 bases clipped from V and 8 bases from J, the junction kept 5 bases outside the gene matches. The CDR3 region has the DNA TGTGCCAGCAGCCGGACAGGGGGCGACGGCTACACCTTC. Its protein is CASSRTGGDGYTF.

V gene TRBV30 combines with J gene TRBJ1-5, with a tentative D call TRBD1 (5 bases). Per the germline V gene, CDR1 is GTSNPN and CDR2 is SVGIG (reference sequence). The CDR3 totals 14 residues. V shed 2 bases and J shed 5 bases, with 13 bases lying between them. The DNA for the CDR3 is TGTGCCTGGAGTCCCGGGGCCAATTATCAGCCCCAGCATTTT. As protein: CAWSPGANYQPQHF.

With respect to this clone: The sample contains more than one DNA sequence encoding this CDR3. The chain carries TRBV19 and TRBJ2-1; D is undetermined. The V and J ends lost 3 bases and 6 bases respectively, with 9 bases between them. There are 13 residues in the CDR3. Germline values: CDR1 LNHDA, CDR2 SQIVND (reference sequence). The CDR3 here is CASSIGSLNEQFF. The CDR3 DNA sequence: TGTGCCAGTAGTATTGGTAGCCTCAATGAGCAGTTCTTC.

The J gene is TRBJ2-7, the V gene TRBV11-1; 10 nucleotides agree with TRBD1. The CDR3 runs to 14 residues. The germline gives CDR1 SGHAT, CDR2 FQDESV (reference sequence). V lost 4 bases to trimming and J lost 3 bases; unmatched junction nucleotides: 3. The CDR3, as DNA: TGTGCCAGCAGCTCGGGACAGGGGATCTACGAGCAGTACTTC. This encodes CASSSGQGIYEQYF.

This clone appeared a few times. The CDR3 DNA reads TGTGCCAGCAGCCCTTGGGGGGGTTGGACCGGGGAGCTGTTTTTT. Amino acid sequence: CASSPWGGWTGELFF. The chain joins TRBV7-9 to TRBJ2-2; 7 bases match TRBD2. V shed 5 bases and J 5 bases; nucleotides not matched to a gene: 8. Germline CDR1 SEHNR, CDR2 FQNEAQ (reference sequence). The CDR3 sequence is 15 residues long.